Listed below are T cell receptor beta chains from one sample, sequenced in a study of T cell responses to AZD1222 COVID-19 vaccine. Method: immunoSEQ multiplex PCR; TCRdb's copy keeps in-frame clones and lacks some. The sample lists some 120,000 clones; around 94% were seen once. This specimen consisted of peripheral blood, obtained 28 days after the second AZD1222 dose. These receptors were collected from an adult who received the AZD1222 COVID-19 vaccine. Both conserved end residues are part of each CDR3. The order of the fields is V gene, D gene, J gene, clone size, CDR3 DNA, CDR3 protein. The D gene is left open where the match is weak. A row's size may be missing; if present it is once, few, many or a size class.

TRBV9	TRBD1	TRBJ2-7	NA	TGTGCCAGCAGCGTCCGGGACAGGTCCCACGAGCAGTACTTC	CASSVRDRSHEQYF
TRBV5-4	NA	TRBJ1-2	NA	TGTGCCAGCAGCTTTGGACGGGGCTACACCTTC	CASSFGRGYTF
TRBV28	TRBD1	TRBJ1-2	NA	TGTGCCAGCAGATTCGACAGGGTCTATGGCTACACCTTC	CASRFDRVYGYTF
TRBV9	NA	TRBJ2-1	NA	TGTGCCAGCAGCGCGGGGACAAGGCCATACAATGAGCAGTTCTTC	CASSAGTRPYNEQFF
TRBV23-1	NA	TRBJ2-5	NA	TGCGCCAGCAGTCAATCAGTTAGGGTGGCTACCCTCCAGGAGACCCAGTACTTC	CASSQSVRVATLQETQYF
TRBV7-3	NA	TRBJ2-6	NA	TGTGCCAGCAGCCGCTCCCGCTCTGGGGCCAACGTCCTGACTTTC	CASSRSRSGANVLTF
TRBV5-5	NA	TRBJ1-1	NA	TGTGCCAGCAGCTTGGAATGGGCGAACACTGAAGCTTTCTTT	CASSLEWANTEAFF
TRBV7-8	NA	TRBJ1-4	NA	TGTGCCAGCAGCCCAAAAACAGGGACTAATGAAAAACTGTTTTTT	CASSPKTGTNEKLFF
TRBV3-1/TRBV3-2	NA	TRBJ1-1	NA	TGTGCCAGCAGCCAATTGTCTGAAGCTTTCTTT	CASSQLSEAFF
TRBV28	NA	TRBJ2-1	NA	TGTGCCAGCACCCAAGCAGGGGCCCAACTCGGGGGCTACAATGAGCAGTTCTTC	CASTQAGAQLGGYNEQFF
TRBV7-5	NA	TRBJ2-3	NA	TGTGTCAGAAGCCGGGACAGGTTAGCAGATACGCAGTATTTT	CVRSRDRLADTQYF
TRBV2	TRBD1	TRBJ1-2	NA	TGTGCCAGCAGGAGGGCAGGGGGTTATGGCTACACCTTC	CASRRAGGYGYTF
TRBV28	NA	TRBJ2-7	NA	TGTGCCAGCAGCCCAGACCGGGACGAGGGCGAGCAGTACTTC	CASSPDRDEGEQYF
TRBV10-2	NA	TRBJ1-4	NA	TGCGCCAGCAGAAACCTCTCCAATAATGAAAAACTGTTTTTT	CASRNLSNNEKLFF
TRBV4-2	NA	TRBJ1-5	NA	TGTGCCAGCAGCCAAGATGGGCAGGGATATCAGCCCCAGCATTTT	CASSQDGQGYQPQHF
TRBV6-1	TRBD2	TRBJ2-7	NA	TGTGCCAGCAGTGAACTAGCGGGAGATATCTACGAGCAGTACTTC	CASSELAGDIYEQYF
TRBV7-9	NA	TRBJ1-2	once	TGTGCCAGCAGCTTTGAGGGCACGGGCTATGGCTACACCTTC	CASSFEGTGYGYTF
TRBV28	NA	TRBJ1-2	NA	TGTGCCAGCAGTCGCCCCTTGGGTGGCTACACCTTC	CASSRPLGGYTF
TRBV28	NA	TRBJ1-2	NA	TGTGCCAGCAGTTTAGTCCTTAACTATGGCTACACCTTC	CASSLVLNYGYTF
TRBV5-6	NA	TRBJ1-2	once	TGTGCCAGCAGCTTAAAGAAGACAGCCTCGGGGGATGGCTACACCTTC	CASSLKKTASGDGYTF
TRBV4-1	TRBD2	TRBJ2-7	NA	TGCGCCAGCAGCCAGGGACTAGCGGGAGTCCGGGAGCAGTACTTC	CASSQGLAGVREQYF
TRBV3-1/TRBV3-2	NA	TRBJ1-5	NA	TGTGCCAGCAGCCTAACAAATAGCAATCAGCCCCAGCATTTT	CASSLTNSNQPQHF
TRBV9	NA	TRBJ1-1	NA	TGTGCCAGCAGCGTCGCTTCCTTAGGACTAGGGACTGAAGCTTTCTTT	CASSVASLGLGTEAFF
TRBV6-1	NA	TRBJ2-7	NA	TGTGCCAGCAGTGAAGCGCTTTTCAACGAGCAGTACTTC	CASSEALFNEQYF
TRBV28	NA	TRBJ2-1	NA	TGTGCCAGCAAACAAGCAGGGGCAGGCCGATACAATGAGCAGTTCTTC	CASKQAGAGRYNEQFF
TRBV7-9	NA	TRBJ2-3	few	TGTGCCAGCAGCCCGAGACGACTTACTCTCACAGATACGCAGTATTTT	CASSPRRLTLTDTQYF
TRBV18	NA	TRBJ2-3	once	TGTGCCAGCTCACCGGCCGGCACAGATACGCAGTATTTT	CASSPAGTDTQYF
TRBV18	NA	TRBJ1-1	NA	TGTGCCAGCTCACCAATTTATGGGACTGAAGCTTTCTTT	CASSPIYGTEAFF
TRBV7-3	NA	TRBJ2-7	NA	TGTGCCAGCAGCACACCATCCGGGACACAAAAACTGGAGCAGTACTTC	CASSTPSGTQKLEQYF
TRBV27	NA	TRBJ1-5	once	TGTGCCAGCAGTTTATCGCAGGGATGGGGACAGCCCCAGCATTTT	CASSLSQGWGQPQHF
TRBV18	NA	TRBJ1-5	once	TGTGCCAGCTCACCAGTAGGGGGCAATCAGCCCCAGCATTTT	CASSPVGGNQPQHF
TRBV28	NA	TRBJ1-2	NA	TGTGCCAGCAGTTCACACGCGGGTAGCTATGGCTACACCTTC	CASSSHAGSYGYTF
TRBV28	NA	TRBJ2-7	NA	TGTGCCACCCTCATCGGGAGCACGTACGAGCAGTACTTC	CATLIGSTYEQYF
TRBV11-3	TRBD2	TRBJ2-2	NA	TGTGCCAGCAGCTCTAGCGGGAACACCGGGGAGCTGTTTTTT	CASSSSGNTGELFF
TRBV19	NA	TRBJ1-1	NA	TGTGCCAGTAGTATACGAGTGGGGGGCACTGAAGCTTTCTTT	CASSIRVGGTEAFF
TRBV3-1/TRBV3-2	TRBD2	TRBJ2-5	NA	TGTGCCAGCAGCCAAGACCACCCCGGCGGGAGACCTGGGGAGACCCAGTACTTC	CASSQDHPGGRPGETQYF
TRBV7-9	TRBD2	TRBJ2-1	NA	TGTGCCAGCACCCCGGTGGTGTCGGGAGGGCCCGATGAGCAGTTCTTC	CASTPVVSGGPDEQFF
TRBV7-3	TRBD2	TRBJ2-3	NA	TGTGCCAGCAGCTTAAGAACTAGCGGTACCCGCACAGATACGCAGTATTTT	CASSLRTSGTRTDTQYF
TRBV7-7	TRBD2	TRBJ2-1	NA	TGTGCCAGCAGCTTAGGGGGTAGCGGGAGGGTCAATGAGCAGTTCTTC	CASSLGGSGRVNEQFF
TRBV13	NA	TRBJ2-5	NA	TGTGCCAGCAGCTTTCAACCTAAAGAGACCCAGTACTTC	CASSFQPKETQYF
TRBV3-1/TRBV3-2	NA	TRBJ2-7	NA	TGTGCCAGCAGCCTTTATTACCCCTACGAGCAGTACTTC	CASSLYYPYEQYF
TRBV7-9	NA	TRBJ1-3	NA	TGTGCCAGCAGCTCCCGGGACCCAAGCTCTGGAAACACCATATATTTT	CASSSRDPSSGNTIYF
TRBV21-1	NA	TRBJ2-1	NA	TGTGCCAGGCAAACCATTGGGACTAGTCTTGACCAGTTCTTC	CARQTIGTSLDQFF
TRBV30	TRBD2	TRBJ2-7	NA	TGTGCCTGTCCCGGACTAGCCTACGAGCAGTACTTC	CACPGLAYEQYF
TRBV2	NA	TRBJ1-3	NA	TGTGCCAGCAGGGTTGGTCGACTCTCTGGAAACACCATATATTTT	CASRVGRLSGNTIYF
TRBV10-2	NA	TRBJ2-1	once	TGCGCCAGCAGTGCTGGTATGAGCTCCTACAATGAGCAGTTCTTC	CASSAGMSSYNEQFF
TRBV5-4	TRBD1	TRBJ2-7	NA	TGTGCCAGCAGCCCCGGGACAGGGGGCTACGAGCAGTACTTC	CASSPGTGGYEQYF
TRBV5-1	NA	TRBJ1-5	once	TGCGCCAGCAGCCCAAGGGGCGCAGATCAGCCCCAGCATTTT	CASSPRGADQPQHF
TRBV28	NA	TRBJ2-3	NA	TGTGCCAGTCAGGTGGGTGGAGATACGCAGTATTTT	CASQVGGDTQYF
TRBV6-5	NA	TRBJ1-1	NA	TGTGCCAGCGCGGGACACGCGAACACTGAAGCTTTCTTT	CASAGHANTEAFF
TRBV6-2/TRBV6-3	NA	TRBJ2-4	few	TGTGCCAGCACCCCTCGCAGGCCCCAAACCCACATTCAGTACTTC	CASTPRRPQTHIQYF
TRBV15	NA	TRBJ1-6	NA	TGTGCCACCAGCAGGGTGGTTGGCTCACCCCTCCACTTT	CATSRVVGSPLHF
TRBV7-3	NA	TRBJ1-6	NA	TGTGCCAGCAGCCGGGACGGGAACAATAATTCACCCCTCCACTTT	CASSRDGNNNSPLHF
TRBV30	NA	TRBJ2-5	NA	TGTGCCTATAGGGGGGGGGCGGTGGAGACCCAGTACTTC	CAYRGGAVETQYF
TRBV14	TRBD1	TRBJ1-2	NA	TGTGCCAGCAGCCAAGAGCTTTATCAGACAGGGGACGGCTACACCTTC	CASSQELYQTGDGYTF
TRBV9	NA	TRBJ2-5	few	TGTGCCAGCAGCGTAGAGCCGGGGGCCCAAGAGACCCAGTACTTC	CASSVEPGAQETQYF
TRBV28	NA	TRBJ1-4	NA	TGTGCCAGCAGTTTACGAAGATTCAATGAAAAACTGTTTTTT	CASSLRRFNEKLFF
TRBV4-1	TRBD1	TRBJ1-1	NA	TGCGCCAGCAGCCTACACATACAGGGGGAAACTGAAGCTTTCTTT	CASSLHIQGETEAFF